The next 2 T cell receptor beta chains were all read from a single sample in a study of CD8 T cells in Susac syndrome. The authors reverse transcribed roughly 0.5 to 1 ug RNA with random hexamers. MiXCR was run by TCRdb on the immunoSEQ multiplex PCR reads, yielding one entry per CDR3 protein. The data hold about 300,000 distinct CDR3 sequences, with approximately 91% observed a single time. The sequenced sample was CD8+ T cells from PBMCs. Receptor source: a human donor with multiple sclerosis.

The chain carries TRBV3-1 and TRBJ2-3; D is possibly TRBD1 (5 bases). The CDR3 has 14 residues. V shed 3 bases and J shed 4 bases, with 11 bases lying between them. Germline V gives CDR1 LGHDT, CDR2 YNNKEL (reference sequence). This chain's CDR3 is CASSQALGADTQYF. The CDR3 DNA reads TGTGCCAGCAGCCAGGCCTTAGGGGCAGATACGCAGTATTTT.

The CDR3 protein is CATSEEASAVGELFF. The CDR3 DNA follows: TGTGCCACCAGTGAGGAGGCTTCCGCGGTCGGGGAGCTGTTTTTT. The chain is built from TRBV24-1 and TRBJ2-2; D may be TRBD2 (5 bases). The CDR3 runs to 15 residues. Germline V gene lookup returns CDR1 KGHDR and CDR2 SFDVKD. Trimming pared 4 bases from V and 7 bases from J, leaving 15 bases between.